This TCR beta chain was observed in a study of CD8+CD57+ T cells in acquired aplastic anemia. Across the study: DNA from sorted CD4+ and CD8+ cells averaged approximately 3.2 ug. Overall study results and limits: CD8+ Simpson's diversity in patients was not significantly different from that in controls. Shared by patients and controls, just under 30 CD8+ CDR3s were abundant in patients.

This clonotype has a count of ten or more. What it binds is unknown. The junction departs from germline at one end; a sequencing error may be responsible. Investigators profiled TCR beta VDJ and CDR3 from genomic DNA template. TCRdb re-called the reads through MiXCR, storing one row per CDR3 protein. The table lists under 200,000 distinct CDR3 sequences, about half of them singletons. Germline loops: CDR1 SGHTA, CDR2 FQGNSA. The CDR3 has 15 amino acids. All sequencing subjects had displayed CD8+CD57+ cell expansion on flow cytometry. The enrolled patients all had severe acquired aplastic anemia. The chain employs TRBV7-2 and TRBJ2-3, with D perhaps matching TRBD1 or TRBD2 (5 bases each). This TCR derives from a human donor with aplastic anemia. Sequencing was carried out using sorted CD4+, CD8+, or CD8+CD57+ T cells (not recorded which) from PBMCs. The CDR3 DNA sequence: TGTGCCAGCAGGTTAGAGGGGTTCTCCACAGATACGCAGTATTTT. It yields the protein CASRLEGFSTDTQYF.